These 22 T cell receptor beta chains originate from one sample sequenced in a study of identical twins. MiXCR was run by TCRdb on the 5' RACE reads, yielding one entry per CDR3 protein. In the table there are around 530,000 distinct CDR3 sequences, roughly 15% of which are singletons. These data were also reused for a study on yellow fever vaccine responses in identical twins.

What was sequenced was CD4+ T cells sorted from blood. These TCRs come from a woman in her late teens or twenties in good health.

This clonotype was counted a few times. The chain uses TRBV5-1 and TRBJ2-1; 10 bases map to TRBD1. Looked up from germline, CDR1 is SGHRS and CDR2 is YFSETQ. J was trimmed by 4 bases and V by 0 bases; bases with no gene match: 7. CDR3 length: 17 residues. Written as DNA, the CDR3 is TGCGCCAGCAGCTTGGAGTGGACAGGGGGGGGTTACAATGAGCAGTTCTTC. It specifies CASSLEWTGGGYNEQFF.

This clonotype was seen more than once but under ten times. This rearrangement joins TRBV12-3 or TRBV12-4 to TRBJ1-5; a weak D match, TRBD1 (5 bases). V dropped 8 bases and J dropped 7 bases, with 9 bases sitting between them. The CDR3 contains 11 residues. CDR3: CASGHQQPQHF. As DNA, the CDR3 is TGTGCCAGCGGACACCAGCAGCCCCAGCATTTT.

The sample holds a few counts of this clonotype. This chain links TRBV28 with TRBJ2-2; D is uncertain. The CDR3 covers 17 residues. CDR1 is MDHEN, CDR2 SYDVKM, per germline. V lost 6 bases and J lost 0, with 17 bases in between. In nucleotides, the CDR3 is TGTGCCAGCAGCCCACAGCCCCTCCCCACGAACACCGGGGAGCTGTTTTTT. It specifies CASSPQPLPTNTGELFF.

The V gene is TRBV29-1, the J gene TRBJ2-7; 13 bases are shared with TRBD2. CDR1 and CDR2 from the germline V gene are SQVTM and ANQGSEA. The CDR3 consists of 18 residues. Here the CDR3 reads CSVRKLTSGRPRSYEQYF. The CDR3 nucleotides are TGCAGTGTGAGGAAGCTGACTAGCGGGAGGCCCCGTTCCTACGAGCAGTACTTC.

The gene calls are TRBV7-6 and TRBJ2-2; 9 nucleotides match TRBD1. Trimming removed 5 bases from V and 0 bases from J; junction bases left unmatched: 13. In germline, CDR1 is SGHVS, CDR2 FNYEAQ. The CDR3 runs to 19 residues. CDR3: CASSQPGTGKYPNTGELFF. Here the CDR3 DNA reads TGTGCCAGCAGCCAACCCGGGACAGGGAAATATCCGAACACCGGGGAGCTGTTTTTT.

The rearrangement joins TRBV4-2 to TRBJ2-1; 11 positions agree with TRBD2. CDR3 size: 16 residues. Germline assignment: CDR1 LGHNA and CDR2 YNFKEQ. The ends lost 3 bases at V and 7 bases at J; junction bases unmatched: 8. The CDR3 sequence: CASSHLAGGVKNEQFF. In nucleotides, the CDR3 is TGTGCCAGCAGCCACCTAGCGGGAGGCGTGAAAAATGAGCAGTTCTTC.

The sample holds a few counts of this clonotype. The V call is TRBV7-2, the J call TRBJ2-2; the D gene is possibly TRBD1 (6 bases). The V end was cut by 6 bases, the J end by 1 base, with 12 bases between. CDR3 length: 15 residues. Looked up from germline, CDR1 is SGHTA and CDR2 is FQGNSA. CDR3 nucleotide sequence: TGTGCCAGCAGAGCAAGGACAGAGAACACCGGGGAGCTGTTTTTT. It translates to CASRARTENTGELFF.

This clonotype has at least ten counts. This chain connects TRBV4-2 to TRBJ2-1, with 13 bases fitting TRBD2. CDR3 size: 17 residues. J lost 7 bases, V lost 3 bases, and 9 bases had no gene match. Germline V CDR1 and CDR2: LGHNA, YNFKEQ. CDR3 DNA sequence: TGTGCCAGCAGCCACGAATTTCGGACTAGCGGGGGAAATGAGCAGTTCTTC. This sequence encodes CASSHEFRTSGGNEQFF.

This clonotype showed up just a few times. The genes are TRBV4-1 and TRBJ2-5; a weak D match, TRBD1 (5 bases). V gave up 0 bases and J gave up 4 bases, with 18 bases separating them. Germline CDR1 is MGHRA and CDR2 is YSYEKL. There are 17 residues in the CDR3. CDR3 in amino acids: CASSQERTPWVGETQYF. In DNA, the CDR3 is TGCGCCAGCAGCCAAGAGAGGACACCGTGGGTCGGAGAGACCCAGTACTTC.

This clonotype was counted a few times. The chain has TRBV2 and TRBJ1-5, with a weak D call TRBD1 (6 bases). CDR1 is SNHLY, CDR2 FYNNEI, per germline. The CDR3 is 15 residues long. V shed 4 bases and J shed 4 bases, with 14 bases lying between them. CDR3 coding DNA: TGTGCCAGCAGTGGAGAACAGGGAACTAATCAGCCCCAGCATTTT. It is translated as CASSGEQGTNQPQHF. Full variable domain (remainder filled in from reference TRBV2 and TRBJ1-5): EPEVTQTPSHQVTQMGQEVILRCVPISNHLYFYWYRQILGQKVEFLVSFYNNEISEKSEIFDDQFSVERPDGSNFTLKIRSTKLEDSAMYFCASSGEQGTNQPQHFGDGTRLSIL.

This clonotype was observed a few times. The rearrangement links TRBV6-1 to TRBJ1-1, with D tentatively TRBD1 (5 bases). Trimming removed 2 bases from V and 5 bases from J, with 12 bases in between. The CDR3 covers 14 residues. Germline loops: CDR1 MNHNS, CDR2 SASEGT. The CDR3 DNA reads TGTGCCAGCAGTGAATGGACGGGGGGGACTGAAGCTTTCTTT. Translation gives CASSEWTGGTEAFF.

The CDR3 reads CAISLVLTHEQFF. For the CDR3, the DNA is TGTGCCATCAGTCTGGTACTCACCCATGAGCAGTTCTTC. The chain couples TRBV10-3 to TRBJ2-1, with no clear D. The CDR3 is made up of 13 amino acids. V was trimmed by 5 bases and J by 8 bases, leaving 13 bases between them. The germline gives CDR1 ENHRY, CDR2 SYGVKD.

This clonotype was picked up many times. The chain recombines TRBV12-3 or TRBV12-4 with TRBJ1-6; D not certain. V was shortened by 2 bases and J by 9 bases, with 5 bases between the two germline ends. The CDR3 runs 12 residues. The CDR3 protein is CASSLMSSPLHF. The CDR3 DNA reads TGTGCCAGCAGTTTAATGAGTTCACCCCTCCACTTT.

This chain connects TRBV5-1 to TRBJ2-7; 12 bases fit TRBD2. CDR1 is SGHRS, CDR2 YFSETQ, per germline. The CDR3 is made up of 18 amino acids. The ends lost 1 base at V and 2 bases at J; junction bases unmatched: 10. The CDR3 is CASSLTPNPSGRAYEQYF. CDR3 coding DNA: TGCGCCAGCAGCTTGACGCCCAACCCTAGCGGGAGGGCCTACGAGCAGTACTTC. Complete variable domain (other parts from reference TRBV5-1 and TRBJ2-7): KAGVTQTPRYLIKTRGQQVTLSCSPISGHRSVSWYQQTPGQGLQFLFEYFSETQRNKGNFPGRFSGRQFSNSRSEMNVSTLELGDSALYLCASSLTPNPSGRAYEQYFGPGTRLTVT.

The chain uses TRBV5-1 and TRBJ2-1; D is ambiguous. CDR3 length equals 12 residues. Germline V lookup: CDR1 SGHRS, CDR2 YFSETQ. V was cut by 0 bases and J by 14 bases, with 12 bases left in between. DNA for the CDR3: TGCGCCAGCAGCTTGGAAGGTATAAAAAAGTTCTTC. Its protein is CASSLEGIKKFF.

The rearrangement links TRBV2 to TRBJ2-2; the D is unclear. This CDR3 region has 15 residues. Germline CDR1 SNHLY, CDR2 FYNNEI. Trimming removed 6 bases at V and 1 base at J, with 12 bases between. CDR3 nucleotide sequence: TGTGCCAGCAGGAGGACGGTGGGGAACACCGGGGAGCTGTTTTTT. Its protein product is CASRRTVGNTGELFF. Full variable domain (rest looked up from reference TRBV2 and TRBJ2-2): EPEVTQTPSHQVTQMGQEVILRCVPISNHLYFYWYRQILGQKVEFLVSFYNNEISEKSEIFDDQFSVERPDGSNFTLKIRSTKLEDSAMYFCASRRTVGNTGELFFGEGSRLTVL.

This clonotype was observed a few times. The chain is built from TRBV3-1 and TRBJ1-2, with D unresolved. Germline values: CDR1 LGHDT, CDR2 YNNKEL (reference sequence). The V gene lost 4 bases and the J gene lost 7 bases, with 10 bases spanning the gap. The CDR3 spans 12 residues. CDR3 in amino acids: CASSLSTRGYTF. The DNA for the CDR3 is TGTGCCAGCAGCCTTTCGACTCGTGGCTACACCTTC.

This clonotype showed up just a few times. V and J are TRBV5-1 and TRBJ2-5; TRBD2 agrees at 10 bases. The J segment lost 4 bases and the V segment lost 2 bases, leaving 5 bases of the junction unmatched. CDR3 length equals 15 residues. Germline CDR1 SGHRS, CDR2 YFSETQ. The CDR3: CASSLAGGPGETQYF. The CDR3 DNA follows: TGCGCCAGCAGCTTAGCGGGAGGGCCCGGAGAGACCCAGTACTTC.

This chain links TRBV5-4 with TRBJ2-3; 12 nucleotides match TRBD2. V gave up 2 bases and J gave up 5 bases; unmatched junction bases: 9. The CDR3 runs to 17 residues. Germline V lookup: CDR1 SGHNT, CDR2 YYREEE (reference sequence). For the CDR3, the DNA is TGTGCCAGCAGCTTCCGGGCGACTAGCGGGAGAGGAGATACGCAGTATTTT. Amino acids: CASSFRATSGRGDTQYF. Full variable domain (rest looked up from reference TRBV5-4 and TRBJ2-3): ETGVTQSPTHLIKTRGQQVTLRCSSQSGHNTVSWYQQALGQGPQFIFQYYREEENGRGNFPPRFSGLQFPNYSSELNVNALELDDSALYLCASSFRATSGRGDTQYFGPGTRLTVL.

The V gene is TRBV5-1, the J gene TRBJ2-5; 10 bases align to TRBD2. The trim removed 5 bases at V and 4 bases at J, leaving 11 bases unmatched. Germline CDR1 and CDR2: SGHRS and YFSETQ. The CDR3 has 16 residues. CDR3 DNA: TGCGCCAGCAGGCCGACTAGCGGGCCTACAGGAGAGACCCAGTACTTC. This translates into CASRPTSGPTGETQYF.

This clonotype was found a few times. The V gene is TRBV2, the J gene TRBJ1-1, with D possibly TRBD1 on 5 matching bases. CDR1 and CDR2 (germline): SNHLY, FYNNEI. V was pared by 6 bases and J by 1 base, with 9 bases between. The length of the CDR3 is 13 residues. CDR3 residues: CASRKRGNTEAFF. The CDR3 coding sequence is TGTGCCAGCAGGAAAAGGGGGAACACTGAAGCTTTCTTT.

The DNA for the CDR3 is TGCAGCGTGGAATGGACAGGGTGGTCCACCGGGGAGCTGTTTTTT. As protein: CSVEWTGWSTGELFF. The chain couples TRBV29-1 to TRBJ2-2, with 8 positions matching TRBD1. This CDR3 region has 15 residues. V lost 6 bases and J lost 4; bases outside the gene matches: 10. The germline V gene has CDR1 SQVTM and CDR2 ANQGSEA.